The T cell receptor beta chain described here comes from a study of T-cell memory formation after mild COVID-19. Study in general: TCR clusters were mostly confined to one donor each.

5'RACE, which relied on constant-segment primers, yielded TCR alpha and TCR beta cDNA libraries carrying sample barcodes and UMIs. Using its own MiXCR run on the 5' RACE reads, TCRdb lists one record per CDR3 protein. The sample lists a few hundred thousand distinct CDR3 sequences, around a tenth occurring once. The V and J ends lost 3 bases and 0 bases, in that order; junction bases with no gene match: 3. CDR1 is DFQATT, CDR2 SNEGSKA, per germline (reference sequence). The CDR3 is 15 amino acids. Findings and caveats of the study: Clones contracting across day 15 to 85 had a balanced CD4/CD8 profile; later expanding clones leaned CD4+. Some responding clones appeared in pre-infection memory, suggesting cross-reactive memory joined.

Regarding this clonotype: Antigen: not known.

This chain connects TRBV20-1 to TRBJ2-3, with 10 bases fitting TRBD2. The receptor was isolated from a man between 18 and 29 years old who had mild COVID-19 (a few samples of this study predate the infection). Cell type and time point are not known. Specimen: PBMCs or a T cell subset sorted from them (not recorded which). DNA for the CDR3: TGCAGTGCTAGGCCAGCGGGGGGGAGCACAGATACGCAGTATTTT. This gives the protein CSARPAGGSTDTQYF.